The 6 T cell receptor beta chains reported below all come from one sample, sequenced in a study of OX40 agonist ivuxolimab in advanced cancers. The repertoire was sequenced with immunoSEQ multiplex PCR; TCRdb's copy has only in-frame clones and lacks some. This table holds under 85,000 clones, more than 75% found once. This specimen consisted of CD4+ or CD8+ T cells sorted from blood, obtained in a trial of the OX40 agonist ivuxolimab. Source of these receptors: an adult with an advanced solid tumor such as melanoma, head and neck, liver or kidney cancer.

This clone was observed a few times. The genes are TRBV7-2 and TRBJ1-2; D is unclear. The CDR3 consists of 14 residues. Trimming pared 1 base from V and 4 bases from J, leaving 10 bases between. CDR1 is SGHTA, CDR2 FQGNSA, per germline. The CDR3 DNA reads TGTGCCAGCAGCTTAGTAAGAGGGCCCTATGGCTACACCTTC. This translates into CASSLVRGPYGYTF.

The chain couples TRBV29-1 to TRBJ2-5; 10 nucleotides agree with TRBD2. The germline V gene has CDR1 SQVTM and CDR2 ANQGSEA. This CDR3 region has 13 residues. Losses at the gene ends were 4 bases for V and 3 bases for J; bases not matched to a gene: 2. The CDR3 loop is CSVGAGGEETQYF. The CDR3 nucleotides are TGCAGCGTTGGAGCGGGGGGGGAAGAGACCCAGTACTTC.

About this clone itself: Because the CDR3 is missing its conserved closing phenylalanine or tryptophan, this is likely a read error. Because the CDR3's place on the DNA is in doubt, the DNA is left out and the CDR3 is given as listed by TCRdb. This chain joins TRBV20-1 and TRBJ1-4. The germline V gene has CDR1 DFQATT and CDR2 SNEGSKA (reference sequence). The CDR3 region is 9 residues in length, termini included. This chain's CDR3 is CSARDRRRI.

The V call is TRBV19, the J call TRBJ2-1; TRBD2 matches 8 bases. The length of the CDR3 is 15 residues. The germline CDR1 and CDR2 sequences are LNHDA and SQIVND (reference sequence). V gave up 5 bases and J gave up 8 bases; unmatched junction bases: 11. In DNA form, the CDR3 reads TGTGCCAGTAGTTCCGGGACTAGGATCTTCTATGAGCAGTTCTTC. Translating it yields CASSSGTRIFYEQFF. The full variable domain, rest sourced from reference TRBV19 and TRBJ2-1, is DGGITQSPKYLFRKEGQNVTLSCEQNLNHDAMYWYRQDPGQGLRLIYYSQIVNDFQKGDIAEGYSVSREKKESFPLTVTSAQKNPTAFYLCASSSGTRIFYEQFFGPGTRLTVL.

The rearrangement joins TRBV18 to TRBJ2-5; the D gene is possibly TRBD2 (6 bases). V was shortened by 0 bases and J by 11 bases, with 16 bases between the two germline ends. Per the germline V gene, CDR1 is KGHSH and CDR2 is LQKENI. The CDR3 loop spans 14 amino acids. CDR3 residues: CASSPPDTSFAQYF. The CDR3 nucleotides read TGTGCCAGCTCACCACCGGACACTAGCTTCGCGCAGTACTTC.

The genes are TRBV7-9 and TRBJ2-5; a weak D match, TRBD1 (6 bases). Germline CDR1 and CDR2: SEHNR and FQNEAQ (reference sequence). The V end was cut by 5 bases, the J end by 1 base, with 14 bases between. This CDR3 has 15 amino acids. The CDR3 region has the DNA TGTGCCAGCAGCGTCCCGGGACACACCCAAGAGACCCAGTACTTC. Translating it yields CASSVPGHTQETQYF. Complete variable domain (other parts from reference TRBV7-9 and TRBJ2-5): DTGVSQNPRHKITKRGQNVTFRCDPISEHNRLYWYRQTLGQGPEFLTYFQNEAQLEKSRLLSDRFSAERPKGSFSTLEIQRTEQGDSAMYLCASSVPGHTQETQYFGPGTRLLVL.